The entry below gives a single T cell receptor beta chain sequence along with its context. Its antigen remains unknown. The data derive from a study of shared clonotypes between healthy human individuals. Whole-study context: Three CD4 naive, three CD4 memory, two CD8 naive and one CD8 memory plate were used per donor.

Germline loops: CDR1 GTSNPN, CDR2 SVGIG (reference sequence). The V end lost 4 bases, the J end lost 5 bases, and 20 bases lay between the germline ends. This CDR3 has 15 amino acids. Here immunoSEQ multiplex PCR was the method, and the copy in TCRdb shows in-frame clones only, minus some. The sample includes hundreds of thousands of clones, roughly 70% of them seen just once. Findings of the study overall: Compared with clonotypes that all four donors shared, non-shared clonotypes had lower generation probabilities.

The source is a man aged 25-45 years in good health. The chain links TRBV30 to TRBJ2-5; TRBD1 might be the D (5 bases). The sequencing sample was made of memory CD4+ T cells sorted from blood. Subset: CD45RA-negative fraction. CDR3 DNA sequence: TGTGCCTGGAACACAGGTCGGGCCCCAGGGGAGACCCAGTACTTC. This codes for CAWNTGRAPGETQYF.